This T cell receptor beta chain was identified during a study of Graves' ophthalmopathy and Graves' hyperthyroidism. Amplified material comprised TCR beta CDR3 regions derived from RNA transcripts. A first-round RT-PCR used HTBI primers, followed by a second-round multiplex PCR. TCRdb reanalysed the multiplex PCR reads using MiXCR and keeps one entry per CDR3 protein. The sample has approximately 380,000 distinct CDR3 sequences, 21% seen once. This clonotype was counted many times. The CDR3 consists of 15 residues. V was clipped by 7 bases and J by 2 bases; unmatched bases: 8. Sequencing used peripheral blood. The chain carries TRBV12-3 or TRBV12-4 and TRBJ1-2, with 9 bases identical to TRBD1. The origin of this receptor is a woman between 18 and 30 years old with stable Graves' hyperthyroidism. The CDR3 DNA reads TGTGCCAGCAACAAACAGGGGGCCCGGAACTATGGCTACACCTTC. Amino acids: CASNKQGARNYGYTF.